Listed below are T cell receptor beta chains from one sample, sequenced in a study of T cell responses to AZD1222 COVID-19 vaccine. Libraries were prepared by immunoSEQ multiplex PCR; TCRdb keeps only in-frame clonotypes and omits some of them. This repertoire shows about 150,000 clones, approximately 90% found once; its top ten account for roughly 1.2%. Sequences were derived from peripheral blood, sampled 28 days after the second AZD1222 dose. The receptors were gathered from an adult who received the AZD1222 COVID-19 vaccine. CDR3s leave out the opening cysteine and the closing phenylalanine or tryptophan. Fields, in order: CDR3 protein, J gene, D gene, V gene. A D gene is named only where the DNA matches it firmly.

CDR3: ASNPGGIAVHNEQF; J: TRBJ2-1; D: .; V: TRBV5-6
CDR3: SVEWREPPDTQY; J: TRBJ2-3; D: TRBD2; V: TRBV29-1
CDR3: ASSAAAGASYEQF; J: TRBJ2-1; D: TRBD2; V: TRBV9
CDR3: AARGSHYGYT; J: TRBJ1-2; D: .; V: TRBV3-1/TRBV3-2
CDR3: ASRFLLSGNTGELF; J: TRBJ2-2; D: .; V: TRBV11-2
CDR3: AISEGGGPTDTQY; J: TRBJ2-3; D: .; V: TRBV10-3
CDR3: ASSLVESAYYGYT; J: TRBJ1-2; D: .; V: TRBV5-6
CDR3: ASSETGQEEKLF; J: TRBJ1-4; D: TRBD1; V: TRBV6-1
CDR3: ARSGPPNYEQY; J: TRBJ2-7; D: .; V: TRBV7-3
CDR3: SVVQGWTEAF; J: TRBJ1-1; D: .; V: TRBV29-1
CDR3: ASSPLLAGGSTDTQY; J: TRBJ2-3; D: TRBD2; V: TRBV13
CDR3: ASSLYPGDSLYGYT; J: TRBJ1-2; D: TRBD1; V: TRBV27
CDR3: ASRPEWTGELF; J: TRBJ2-2; D: .; V: TRBV5-1
CDR3: ATEGRGLDYGYT; J: TRBJ1-2; D: .; V: TRBV19
CDR3: AISGGLSGGTSTDTQY; J: TRBJ2-3; D: TRBD2; V: TRBV10-3
CDR3: ASRGAVGYEQY; J: TRBJ2-7; D: .; V: TRBV19
CDR3: ASSTGPGLAGGLTYEQY; J: TRBJ2-7; D: TRBD2; V: TRBV18
CDR3: ASSPTRVLYSNQPQH; J: TRBJ1-5; D: .; V: TRBV18
CDR3: ASRAGQGTNYGYT; J: TRBJ1-2; D: TRBD1; V: TRBV28
CDR3: ASTELLGANVLT; J: TRBJ2-6; D: .; V: TRBV19
CDR3: AISEAGGPNYEQY; J: TRBJ2-7; D: TRBD2; V: TRBV10-3
CDR3: SVIQGGITEAF; J: TRBJ1-1; D: TRBD1; V: TRBV29-1
CDR3: ASSWDSDEQY; J: TRBJ2-7; D: TRBD1; V: TRBV6-5
CDR3: ASRGTGYQPQH; J: TRBJ1-5; D: .; V: TRBV12-3/TRBV12-4
CDR3: ASSIFFGAQETQY; J: TRBJ2-5; D: .; V: TRBV19
CDR3: ASSAEGLAGSYEQY; J: TRBJ2-7; D: TRBD2; V: TRBV9
CDR3: ASSIGTAPNTGELF; J: TRBJ2-2; D: .; V: TRBV19
CDR3: ASSPRTSGYQETQY; J: TRBJ2-5; D: TRBD2; V: TRBV5-1
CDR3: ASSPGTGGLSYEQY; J: TRBJ2-7; D: TRBD1; V: TRBV5-4
CDR3: ASSLALLADYEQY; J: TRBJ2-7; D: TRBD2; V: TRBV7-8
CDR3: ASSPDRGLSNSPLH; J: TRBJ1-6; D: TRBD1; V: TRBV4-2
CDR3: ASSLPRNEKLF; J: TRBJ1-4; D: .; V: TRBV3-1/TRBV3-2
CDR3: ASSQTSGGFGYNEQF; J: TRBJ2-1; D: TRBD2; V: TRBV6-6
CDR3: ASSEGYGGNQPQH; J: TRBJ1-5; D: .; V: TRBV6-1
CDR3: ATSRTQGARGYT; J: TRBJ1-2; D: TRBD1; V: TRBV15
CDR3: ASGRDRSSGANVLT; J: TRBJ2-6; D: .; V: TRBV2
CDR3: ASSLTTSGGPTDTQY; J: TRBJ2-3; D: TRBD2; V: TRBV27
CDR3: ASSQDYGRRTDTQY; J: TRBJ2-3; D: .; V: TRBV4-1
CDR3: ASSSSLDRGSRYEQY; J: TRBJ2-7; D: .; V: TRBV11-2
CDR3: ASSLGLGQGAEKLF; J: TRBJ1-4; D: TRBD1; V: TRBV5-5
CDR3: ASSFGEGNTGELF; J: TRBJ2-2; D: .; V: TRBV5-1
CDR3: ASRDRGLIGVYGYT; J: TRBJ1-2; D: TRBD1; V: TRBV28
CDR3: ASSLDPNEQY; J: TRBJ2-7; D: .; V: TRBV7-9
CDR3: ASSYLQGNTIY; J: TRBJ1-3; D: .; V: TRBV6-6
CDR3: SVAQNTEAF; J: TRBJ1-1; D: .; V: TRBV29-1